This T cell receptor (beta chain) was documented in a study of blood T cells in healthy people across ages. Germline CDR1 is ENHRY and CDR2 is SYGVKD. The CDR3 extends over 16 amino acids. This clonotype has just a few counts. Alongside a J-beta primer mix, a sample-barcoded 5' primer served in a second PCR lasting about 6 to 11 cycles. MiXCR, run by TCRdb on the 5' RACE reads, gives a single entry per CDR3 protein. Of hundreds of thousands of distinct CDR3 sequences detected, approximately 25% appear once; the ten largest clones hold roughly 10%. The same data also went into a second study, on T cells of mothers and their children. That report adds: All RNA that had been extracted was used for cDNA synthesis at approximately 1.5 ug per 15 ul. The study obtained over 8 million TCR beta CDR3 reads per mother and around 2.7 million per child.

The gene calls are TRBV10-3 and TRBJ2-7; 9 bases line up with TRBD2. The tail of the sequence fits TRBJ2-1 better, so the J call may be wrong. The sequence came from a boy aged 5-17 years in good health. Sequencing was carried out using blood. The CDR3 DNA reads as TGTGCCATCAGTCCTAATAGCGGGAGTGGCGACAATGAGCAGTTCTTC. Translating it yields CAISPNSGSGDNEQFF.